This T cell receptor (beta chain) came from a study of CD8 T cells in Susac syndrome. Study-wide results and caveats: Repertoires of Susac syndrome CD4+ T cells lacked clonal expansion.

TCR beta sequencing covered blood CD8+ and CD4+ T cells. Fulfillment of recently defined diagnostic criteria for definite or probable disease was shown by the patients with Susac syndrome. It was with random hexamers that roughly 0.45 to 1 ug RNA was reverse transcribed. TCR beta CDR3 was amplified by immunoSEQ multiplex PCR. This amplification extended across 54 Vbeta and 13 Jbeta segments. TCRdb independently ran MiXCR on the immunoSEQ multiplex PCR reads; one entry per CDR3 protein. The sample gives over 150,000 distinct CDR3 sequences, about 96% of which show up once; roughly 0.12% is in the top ten. Remarks on this clonotype: The antigen remains unidentified.

The germline V gene has CDR1 LNHNV and CDR2 YYDKDF (reference sequence). CDR3 length: 16 amino acids. Trimming cost V 3 bases and J 8 bases, with 22 bases left between them. This chain connects TRBV15 to TRBJ1-2; D is possibly TRBD1 (5 bases). The TCR was taken from a human donor with Susac syndrome. The sequenced material came from CD4+ T cells from PBMCs. The CDR3 loop reads CATSSDPAGGLGGYTF. The CDR3 nucleotides are TGTGCCACCAGCAGCGACCCCGCTGGGGGTTTGGGAGGCTACACCTTC.